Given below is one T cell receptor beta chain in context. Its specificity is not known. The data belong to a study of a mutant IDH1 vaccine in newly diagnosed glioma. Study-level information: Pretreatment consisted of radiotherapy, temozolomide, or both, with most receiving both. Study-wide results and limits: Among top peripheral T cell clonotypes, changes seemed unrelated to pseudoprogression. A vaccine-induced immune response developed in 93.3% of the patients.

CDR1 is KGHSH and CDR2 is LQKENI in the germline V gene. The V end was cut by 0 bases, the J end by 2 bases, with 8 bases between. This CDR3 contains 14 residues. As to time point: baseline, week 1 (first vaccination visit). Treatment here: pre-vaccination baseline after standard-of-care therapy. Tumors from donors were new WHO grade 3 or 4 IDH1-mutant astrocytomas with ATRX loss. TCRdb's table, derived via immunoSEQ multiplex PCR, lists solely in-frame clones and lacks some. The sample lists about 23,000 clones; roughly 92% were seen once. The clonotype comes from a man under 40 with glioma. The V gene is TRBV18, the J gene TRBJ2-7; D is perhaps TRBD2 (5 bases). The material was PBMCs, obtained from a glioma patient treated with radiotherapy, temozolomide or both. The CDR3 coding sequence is TGTGCCAGCTCACCACCGACTAACCCCTACGAGCAGTACTTC. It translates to CASSPPTNPYEQYF.